The TCR beta chain under discussion was sequenced for a study of blood T cell repertoires in COVID-19. In the study overall: Samples taken during acute and convalescent COVID-19 were collected in the United States, Italy and Spain. In each case, the material was cDNA or gDNA derived from T cells, B-cell-depleted T cells, or PBMCs.

In the authors' workflow: Amplification of reference gene primers was used by the study to estimate nucleated cell counts. Clones were read by immunoSEQ multiplex PCR, and TCRdb kept only the in-frame ones, dropping some. The DNA was the basis for D and trimming; V, J and clone size are from that table. The data hold 40,000 to 60,000 clones, with 85% to 90% observed a single time. The CDR3 is made up of 14 amino acids. The germline CDR1 and CDR2 sequences are SNHLY and FYNNEI. Trimming took 9 bases from V and 1 from J; bases not matched to a gene: 7. Sequenced: peripheral blood. The V and J genes are TRBV2 and TRBJ1-2; 8 bases are shared with TRBD1. The clonotype originates from a woman older than 75 with COVID-19, enrolled during active disease. This CDR3 reads CARGTGVNNYGYTF. Written as DNA, the CDR3 is TGTGCCAGAGGGACAGGCGTTAATAACTATGGCTACACCTTC.